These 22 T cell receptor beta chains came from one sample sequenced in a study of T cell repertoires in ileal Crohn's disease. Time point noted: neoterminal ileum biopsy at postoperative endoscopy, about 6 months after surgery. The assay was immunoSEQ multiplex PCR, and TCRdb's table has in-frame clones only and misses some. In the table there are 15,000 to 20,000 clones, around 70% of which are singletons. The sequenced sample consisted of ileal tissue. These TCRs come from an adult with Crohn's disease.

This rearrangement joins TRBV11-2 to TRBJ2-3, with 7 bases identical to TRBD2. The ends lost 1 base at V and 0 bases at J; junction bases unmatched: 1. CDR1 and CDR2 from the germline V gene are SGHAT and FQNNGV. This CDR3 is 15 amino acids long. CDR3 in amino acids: CASSLAGGSTDTQYF. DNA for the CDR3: TGTGCCAGCAGCTTAGCGGGAGGAAGCACAGATACGCAGTATTTT.

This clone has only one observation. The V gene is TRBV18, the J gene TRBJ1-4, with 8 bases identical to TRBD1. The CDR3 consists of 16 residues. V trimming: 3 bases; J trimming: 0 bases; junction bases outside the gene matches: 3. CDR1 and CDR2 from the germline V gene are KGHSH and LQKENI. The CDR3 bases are TGTGCCAGCTCACCTAGACAGGGGACAACTAATGAAAAACTGTTTTTT. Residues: CASSPRQGTTNEKLFF.

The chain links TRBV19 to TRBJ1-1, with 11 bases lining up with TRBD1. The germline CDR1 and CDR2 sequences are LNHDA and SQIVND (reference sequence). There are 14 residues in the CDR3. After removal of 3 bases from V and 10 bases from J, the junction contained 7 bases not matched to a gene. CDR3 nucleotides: TGTGCCAGTAGTATTGAAAGGACAGGGGGCGCAGCTTTCTTT. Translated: CASSIERTGGAAFF.

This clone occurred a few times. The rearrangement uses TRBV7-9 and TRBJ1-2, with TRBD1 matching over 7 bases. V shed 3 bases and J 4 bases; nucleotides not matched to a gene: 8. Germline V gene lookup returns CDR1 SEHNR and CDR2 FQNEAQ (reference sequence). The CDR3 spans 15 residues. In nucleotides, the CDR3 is TGTGCCAGCAGCTTGGTGGGACAGACTTTCTATGGCTACACCTTC. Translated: CASSLVGQTFYGYTF.

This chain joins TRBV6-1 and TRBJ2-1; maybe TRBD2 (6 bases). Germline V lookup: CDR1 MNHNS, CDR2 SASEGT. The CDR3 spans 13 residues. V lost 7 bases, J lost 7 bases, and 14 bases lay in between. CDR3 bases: TGTGCCAGCAAATGGGCTAGCGTGAATGAGCAGTTCTTC. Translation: CASKWASVNEQFF.

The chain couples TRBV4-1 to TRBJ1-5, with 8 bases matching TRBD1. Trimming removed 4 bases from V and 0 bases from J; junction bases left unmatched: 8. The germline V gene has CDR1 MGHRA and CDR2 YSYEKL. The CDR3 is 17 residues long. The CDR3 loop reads CASSPGTGRYSNQPQHF. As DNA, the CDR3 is TGCGCCAGCAGCCCCGGGACAGGACGATATAGCAATCAGCCCCAGCATTTT.

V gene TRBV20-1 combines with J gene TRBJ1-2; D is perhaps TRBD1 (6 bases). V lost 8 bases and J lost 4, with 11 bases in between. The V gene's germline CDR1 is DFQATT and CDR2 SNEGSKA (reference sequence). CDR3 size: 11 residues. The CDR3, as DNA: TGCAGTTCAGGGGAAGGCTATGGCTACACCTTC. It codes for CSSGEGYGYTF.

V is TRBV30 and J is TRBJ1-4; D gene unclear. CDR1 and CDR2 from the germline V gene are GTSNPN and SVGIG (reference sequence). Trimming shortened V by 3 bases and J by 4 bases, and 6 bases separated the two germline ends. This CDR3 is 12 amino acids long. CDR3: CAWSRYNEKLFF. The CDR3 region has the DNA TGTGCCTGGAGCAGATATAATGAAAAACTGTTTTTT. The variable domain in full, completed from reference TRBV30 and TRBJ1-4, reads SQTIHQWPATLVQPVGSPLSLECTVEGTSNPNLYWYRQAAGRGLQLLFYSVGIGQISSEVPQNLSASRPQDRQFILSSKKLLLSDSGFYLCAWSRYNEKLFFGSGTQLSVL.

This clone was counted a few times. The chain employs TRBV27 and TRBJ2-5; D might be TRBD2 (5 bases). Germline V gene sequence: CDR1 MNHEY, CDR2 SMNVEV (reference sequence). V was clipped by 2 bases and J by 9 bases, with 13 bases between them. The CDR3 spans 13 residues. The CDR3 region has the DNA TGTGCCAGCAGTTTACGAGAGAGGGCGGCCCAGTACTTC. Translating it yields CASSLRERAAQYF.

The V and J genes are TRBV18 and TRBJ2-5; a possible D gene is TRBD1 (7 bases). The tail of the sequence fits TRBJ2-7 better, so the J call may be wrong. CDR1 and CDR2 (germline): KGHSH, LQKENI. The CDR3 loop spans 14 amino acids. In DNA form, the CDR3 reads TGTGCCAGCTCAATGGTACAGGGGAGGTACGAGCAGTACTTC. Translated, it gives CASSMVQGRYEQYF.

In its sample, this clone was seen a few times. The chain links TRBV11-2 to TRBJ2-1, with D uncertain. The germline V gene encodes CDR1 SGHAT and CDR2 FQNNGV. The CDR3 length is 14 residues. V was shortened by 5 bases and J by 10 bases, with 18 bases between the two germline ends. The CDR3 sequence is CASSPTWAVGEQFF. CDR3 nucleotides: TGTGCCAGCAGCCCTACTTGGGCCGTTGGGGAGCAGTTCTTC.

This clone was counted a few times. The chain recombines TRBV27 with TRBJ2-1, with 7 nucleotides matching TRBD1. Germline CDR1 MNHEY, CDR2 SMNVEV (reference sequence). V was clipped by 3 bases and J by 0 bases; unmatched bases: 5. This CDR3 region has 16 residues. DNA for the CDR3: TGTGCCAGCAGTTTTAAGGGACAGCCCTCCTACAATGAGCAGTTCTTC. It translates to CASSFKGQPSYNEQFF.

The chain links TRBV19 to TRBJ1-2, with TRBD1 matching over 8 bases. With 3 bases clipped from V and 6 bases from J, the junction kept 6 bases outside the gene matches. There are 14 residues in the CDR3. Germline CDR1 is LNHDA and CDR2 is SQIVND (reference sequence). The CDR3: CASSIQGAQNGYTF. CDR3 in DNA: TGTGCCAGTAGTATTCAGGGGGCGCAGAATGGCTACACCTTC.

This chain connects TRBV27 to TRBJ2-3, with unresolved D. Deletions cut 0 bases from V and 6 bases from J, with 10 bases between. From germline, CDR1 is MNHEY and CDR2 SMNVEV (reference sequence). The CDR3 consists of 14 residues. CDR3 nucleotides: TGTGCCAGCAGTTTATCGATCGCCGGGGATACGCAGTATTTT. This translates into CASSLSIAGDTQYF.

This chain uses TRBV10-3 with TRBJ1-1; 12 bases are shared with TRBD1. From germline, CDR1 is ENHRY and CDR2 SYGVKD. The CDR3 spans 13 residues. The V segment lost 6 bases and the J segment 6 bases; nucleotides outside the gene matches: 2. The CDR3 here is CAIRGQGAPEAFF. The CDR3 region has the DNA TGTGCCATCAGGGGACAGGGGGCCCCTGAAGCTTTCTTT.

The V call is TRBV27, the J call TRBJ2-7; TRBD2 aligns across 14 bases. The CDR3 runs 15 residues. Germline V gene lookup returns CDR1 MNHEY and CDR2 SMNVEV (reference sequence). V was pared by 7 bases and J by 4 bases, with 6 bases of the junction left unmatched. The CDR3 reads CASKPGLAGVYEQYF. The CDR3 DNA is TGTGCCAGCAAGCCGGGACTAGCGGGAGTTTACGAGCAGTACTTC.

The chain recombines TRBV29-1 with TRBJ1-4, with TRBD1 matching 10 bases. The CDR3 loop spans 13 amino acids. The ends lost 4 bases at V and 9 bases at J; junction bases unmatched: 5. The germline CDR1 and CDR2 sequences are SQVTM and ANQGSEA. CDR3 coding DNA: TGCAGCGTTGCTCCGGGACAGGGGAAAAAACTGTTTTTT. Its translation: CSVAPGQGKKLFF.

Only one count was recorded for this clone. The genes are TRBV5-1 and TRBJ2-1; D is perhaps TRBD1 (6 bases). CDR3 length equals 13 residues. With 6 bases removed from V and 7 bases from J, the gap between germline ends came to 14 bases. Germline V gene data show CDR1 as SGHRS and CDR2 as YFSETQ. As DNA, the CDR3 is TGCGCCAGCACCAACAGGGTGGGGAATGAGCAGTTCTTC. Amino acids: CASTNRVGNEQFF. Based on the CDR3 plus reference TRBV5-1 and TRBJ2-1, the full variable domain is KAGVTQTPRYLIKTRGQQVTLSCSPISGHRSVSWYQQTPGQGLQFLFEYFSETQRNKGNFPGRFSGRQFSNSRSEMNVSTLELGDSALYLCASTNRVGNEQFFGPGTRLTVL.

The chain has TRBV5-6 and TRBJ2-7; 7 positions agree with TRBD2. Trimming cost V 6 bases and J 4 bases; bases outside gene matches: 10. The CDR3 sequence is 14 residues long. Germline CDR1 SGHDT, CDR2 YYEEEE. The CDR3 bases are TGTGCCAGCAATTCCGTGCGGGAGAGATACGAGCAGTACTTC. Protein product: CASNSVRERYEQYF.

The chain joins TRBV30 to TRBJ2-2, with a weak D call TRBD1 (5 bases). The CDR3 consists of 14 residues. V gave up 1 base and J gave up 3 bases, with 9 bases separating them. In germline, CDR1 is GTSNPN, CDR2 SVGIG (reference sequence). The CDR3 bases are TGTGCCTGGAGTGGCAGGGTCGACACCGGGGAGCTGTTTTTT. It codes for CAWSGRVDTGELFF.

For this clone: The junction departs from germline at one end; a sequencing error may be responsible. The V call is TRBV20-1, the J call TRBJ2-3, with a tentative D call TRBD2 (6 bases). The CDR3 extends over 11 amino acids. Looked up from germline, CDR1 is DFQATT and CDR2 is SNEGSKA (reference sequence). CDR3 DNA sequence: TGCAGTGCTAAAACTAGCACTCCAGAACGTTTT. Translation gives CSAKTSTPERF.

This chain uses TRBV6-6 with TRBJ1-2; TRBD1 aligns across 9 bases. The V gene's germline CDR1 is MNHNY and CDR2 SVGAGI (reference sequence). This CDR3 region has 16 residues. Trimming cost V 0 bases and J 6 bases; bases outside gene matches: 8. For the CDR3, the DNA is TGTGCCAGCAGTTACTCAACCGGGACAGGGAATCATGGCTACACCTTC. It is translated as CASSYSTGTGNHGYTF.